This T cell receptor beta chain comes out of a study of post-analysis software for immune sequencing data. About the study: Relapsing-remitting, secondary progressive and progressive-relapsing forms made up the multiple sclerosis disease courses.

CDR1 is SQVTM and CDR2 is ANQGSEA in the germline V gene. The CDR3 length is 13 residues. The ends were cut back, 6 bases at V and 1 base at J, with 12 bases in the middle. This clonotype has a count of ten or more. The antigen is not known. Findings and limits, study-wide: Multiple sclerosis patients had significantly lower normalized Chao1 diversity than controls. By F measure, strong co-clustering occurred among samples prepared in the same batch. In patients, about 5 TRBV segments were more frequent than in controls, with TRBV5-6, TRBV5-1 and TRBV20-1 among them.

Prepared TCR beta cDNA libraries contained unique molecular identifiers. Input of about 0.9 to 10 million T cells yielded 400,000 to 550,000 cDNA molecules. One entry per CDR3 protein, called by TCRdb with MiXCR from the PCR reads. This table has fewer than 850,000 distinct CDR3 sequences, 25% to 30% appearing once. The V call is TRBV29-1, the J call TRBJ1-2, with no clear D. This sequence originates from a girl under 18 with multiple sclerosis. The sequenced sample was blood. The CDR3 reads CSVPETVNYGYTF. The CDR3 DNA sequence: TGCAGCGTCCCGGAAACAGTTAACTATGGCTACACCTTC.